The 19 T cell receptor beta chains below come from one sample, sequenced in a study of graft-versus-host responses after intestinal transplantation. Some clones are missing from TCRdb's copy, which holds only in-frame ones; the method was immunoSEQ multiplex PCR. The table shows about 110,000 clones, with 93% occurring only once. Their target antigens are unknown. The sequencing used unstimulated CD8+ T cells sorted from spleen or lymph node cells, collected before transplant. These receptors were taken from a human donor who was the organ donor for an intestinal transplant.

This clone appeared a single time. This chain joins TRBV7-9 and TRBJ1-1, with 9 nucleotides matching TRBD1. Germline assignment: CDR1 SEHNR and CDR2 FQNEAQ (reference sequence). Trimming at V came to 4 bases and at J to 1 base, leaving 1 base not matched to a gene. This CDR3 has 14 amino acids. The CDR3 nucleotides are TGTGCCAGCAGCTCGGGACAGGGGAACACTGAAGCTTTCTTT. Its translation: CASSSGQGNTEAFF.

The rearrangement links TRBV6-5 to TRBJ2-7; TRBD1 aligns across 7 bases. V was pared by 5 bases and J by 3 bases, with 7 bases of the junction left unmatched. Per the germline V gene, CDR1 is MNHEY and CDR2 is SVGAGI. CDR3 length: 14 residues. The CDR3 reads CASSDGQEDYEQYF. In DNA, the CDR3 is TGTGCCAGCAGTGATGGACAGGAAGACTACGAGCAGTACTTC.

V is TRBV6-5 and J is TRBJ2-1; 10 bases map to TRBD2. Looked up from germline, CDR1 is MNHEY and CDR2 is SVGAGI. The trim removed 8 bases at V and 8 bases at J, leaving 9 bases unmatched. The CDR3 runs to 14 residues. CDR3 in amino acids: CASQSGRALYEQFF. In nucleotides, the CDR3 is TGTGCCAGCCAGAGCGGGAGGGCCCTCTATGAGCAGTTCTTC.

This chain uses TRBV7-9 with TRBJ2-5; D may correspond to TRBD1 or TRBD2 (5 bases each). V dropped 4 bases and J dropped 4 bases, with 13 bases sitting between them. Germline V gene lookup returns CDR1 SEHNR and CDR2 FQNEAQ (reference sequence). The CDR3 sequence is 14 residues long. The CDR3 reads CASSYRRDLETQYF. CDR3 nucleotides: TGTGCCAGCAGCTATAGAAGGGACCTAGAGACCCAGTACTTC.

The genes are TRBV13 and TRBJ1-2; D unresolved. V was pared by 4 bases and J by 4 bases, with 10 bases between. Per germline, CDR1 PRHDT and CDR2 FYEKMQ (reference sequence). CDR3 length equals 13 residues. CDR3: CASSSPPAYGYTF. The CDR3 bases are TGTGCCAGCAGCTCCCCCCCCGCCTATGGCTACACCTTC.

The rearrangement joins TRBV7-2 to TRBJ2-1; D gene uncertain. Germline values: CDR1 SGHTA, CDR2 FQGNSA. Trimming shortened V by 3 bases and J by 4 bases, and 7 bases separated the two germline ends. The CDR3 length is 13 residues. CDR3 protein: CASSFGYYNEQFF. The CDR3 DNA sequence: TGTGCCAGCAGCTTCGGATATTACAATGAGCAGTTCTTC.

This sequence joins TRBV29-1 and TRBJ2-7; 9 bases map to TRBD1. Germline assignment: CDR1 SQVTM and CDR2 ANQGSEA. Trimming at V came to 6 bases and at J to 2 bases, leaving 5 bases not matched to a gene. The CDR3 runs 13 residues. CDR3 region: CSVAGQGTYEQYF. The CDR3 DNA reads as TGCAGCGTCGCCGGACAGGGGACCTACGAGCAGTACTTC.

This chain uses TRBV4-3 with TRBJ1-2; D call uncertain. The germline V gene encodes CDR1 LGHNA and CDR2 YSLEER. This CDR3 region has 14 residues. With 2 bases removed from V and 5 bases from J, the gap between germline ends came to 12 bases. DNA of the CDR3: TGCGCCAGCAGCCAATCGAGAGCCTTATATGGCTACACCTTC. Amino acid sequence: CASSQSRALYGYTF.

V gene TRBV6-1 combines with J gene TRBJ2-6, with D unresolved. Trimming shortened V by 1 base and J by 0 bases, and 4 bases separated the two germline ends. Germline assignment: CDR1 MNHNS and CDR2 SASEGT. The length of the CDR3 is 15 residues. The CDR3 protein is CASSEGSSGANVLTF. The CDR3 region has the DNA TGTGCCAGCAGTGAAGGGAGCTCTGGGGCCAACGTCCTGACTTTC.

The rearrangement joins TRBV9 to TRBJ2-3; TRBD2 matches 8 bases. J was trimmed by 3 bases and V by 0 bases; bases with no gene match: 3. The CDR3 has 15 amino acids. Looked up from germline, CDR1 is SGDLS and CDR2 is YYNGEE. CDR3 residues: CASSVGGLATDTQYF. The CDR3 DNA reads TGTGCCAGCAGCGTAGGAGGACTAGCTACAGATACGCAGTATTTT.

The chain employs TRBV7-9 and TRBJ2-2; TRBD1 matches at 8 bases. This CDR3 contains 15 residues. The germline V gene encodes CDR1 SEHNR and CDR2 FQNEAQ (reference sequence). V trimming: 7 bases; J trimming: 4 bases; junction bases outside the gene matches: 8. This CDR3 reads CASTYGQGSTGELFF. The CDR3 region has the DNA TGTGCCAGCACCTACGGACAGGGCTCCACCGGGGAGCTGTTTTTT.

This chain connects TRBV27 to TRBJ1-2, with 7 positions matching TRBD1. The V segment lost 5 bases and the J segment 6 bases; nucleotides outside the gene matches: 6. The CDR3 runs 13 residues. CDR1 is MNHEY, CDR2 SMNVEV, per germline (reference sequence). CDR3 loop: CASSVGQLDGYTF. CDR3 bases: TGTGCCAGCAGTGTGGGACAGCTCGATGGCTACACCTTC.

The genes are TRBV5-8 and TRBJ2-5; D remains unclear. The length of the CDR3 is 14 residues. V lost 4 bases and J lost 3, with 13 bases in between. Germline V gene sequence: CDR1 SGHTS, CDR2 YDEGEE. The CDR3 nucleotides read TGTGCCAGCAGCCGACGGGCATCTGAAGAGACCCAGTACTTC. Translation gives CASSRRASEETQYF.

This clone showed up just once. This chain links TRBV30 with TRBJ1-1, with unresolved D. With 1 base removed from V and 2 bases from J, the gap between germline ends came to 8 bases. Germline assignment: CDR1 GTSNPN and CDR2 SVGIG (reference sequence). The CDR3 covers 13 residues. CDR3 protein: CAWSALANTEAFF. The DNA of the CDR3 is TGTGCCTGGAGTGCTCTCGCTAACACTGAAGCTTTCTTT.

The V call is TRBV27, the J call TRBJ2-4; D not resolved. The germline V gene has CDR1 MNHEY and CDR2 SMNVEV (reference sequence). This CDR3 spans 13 amino acids. V was clipped by 0 bases and J by 2 bases, with 2 bases between them. The CDR3 here is CASSLSPKNIQYF. The CDR3 region has the DNA TGTGCCAGCAGTTTATCACCCAAAAACATTCAGTACTTC.

This chain links TRBV6-1 with TRBJ2-3; 9 bases agree with TRBD2. Germline lookup yields CDR1 MNHNS and CDR2 SASEGT. The V and J ends lost 0 bases and 3 bases, in that order; junction bases with no gene match: 10. The CDR3 covers 18 residues. The CDR3 DNA reads TGTGCCAGCAGTGAAGCGCGGGGTAGCGGGAGTTGGACAGATACGCAGTATTTT. Protein: CASSEARGSGSWTDTQYF.

This sequence joins TRBV5-1 and TRBJ1-2; D might be TRBD1 (6 bases). CDR3 length: 14 residues. Trimming shortened V by 0 bases and J by 4 bases, and 10 bases separated the two germline ends. Germline V lookup: CDR1 SGHRS, CDR2 YFSETQ. The CDR3 loop reads CASSLASRGYGYTF. In DNA form, the CDR3 reads TGCGCCAGCAGCTTGGCCAGCAGGGGCTATGGCTACACCTTC. The full variable domain, in which reference TRBV5-1 and TRBJ1-2 provide the parts outside the CDR3, is KAGVTQTPRYLIKTRGQQVTLSCSPISGHRSVSWYQQTPGQGLQFLFEYFSETQRNKGNFPGRFSGRQFSNSRSEMNVSTLELGDSALYLCASSLASRGYGYTFGSGTRLTVV.

The chain uses TRBV29-1 and TRBJ1-2; 8 bases are a match to TRBD1. The CDR3 sequence is 15 residues long. V dropped 6 bases and J dropped 3; count of bases not matched to a gene: 12. Germline CDR1 reads SQVTM; CDR2 reads ANQGSEA. CDR3 in DNA: TGCAGCGTGGATACGGTCGAGGACAGGGACTATGGCTACACCTTC. Translated, it gives CSVDTVEDRDYGYTF.

The rearrangement joins TRBV11-2 to TRBJ2-7, with D perhaps being TRBD1 or TRBD2 (5 bases each). The CDR3 extends over 14 amino acids. V lost 3 bases and J 3 bases, leaving 12 bases between the germline ends. Germline V CDR1 and CDR2: SGHAT, FQNNGV. The CDR3 reads CASSFGTEVYEQYF. CDR3 nucleotides: TGTGCCAGCAGCTTTGGGACGGAAGTCTACGAGCAGTACTTC.